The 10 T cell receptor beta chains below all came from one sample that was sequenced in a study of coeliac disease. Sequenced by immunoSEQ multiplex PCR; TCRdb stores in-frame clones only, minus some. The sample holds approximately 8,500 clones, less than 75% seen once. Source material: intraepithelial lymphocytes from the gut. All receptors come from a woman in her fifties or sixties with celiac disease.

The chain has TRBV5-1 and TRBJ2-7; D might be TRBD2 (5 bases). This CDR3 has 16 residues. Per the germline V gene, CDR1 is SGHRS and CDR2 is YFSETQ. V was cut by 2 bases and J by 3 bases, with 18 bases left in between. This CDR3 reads CASSFSTGGDYYEQYF. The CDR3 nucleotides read TGCGCCAGCAGCTTTTCAACGGGCGGAGACTACTACGAGCAGTACTTC.

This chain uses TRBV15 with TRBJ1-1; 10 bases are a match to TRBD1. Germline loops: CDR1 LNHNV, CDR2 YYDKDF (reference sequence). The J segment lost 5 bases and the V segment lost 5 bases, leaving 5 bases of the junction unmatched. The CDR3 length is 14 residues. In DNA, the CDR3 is TGTGCCACCAGCCAACCGGGACAGGGGACTGAAGCTTTCTTT. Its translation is CATSQPGQGTEAFF.

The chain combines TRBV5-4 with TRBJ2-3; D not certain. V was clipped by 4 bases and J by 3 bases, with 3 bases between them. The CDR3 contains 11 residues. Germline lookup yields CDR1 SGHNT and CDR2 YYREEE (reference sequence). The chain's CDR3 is CASSLTDTQYF. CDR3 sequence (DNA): TGTGCCAGCAGCCTTACAGATACGCAGTATTTT. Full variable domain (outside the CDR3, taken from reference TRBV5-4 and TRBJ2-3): ETGVTQSPTHLIKTRGQQVTLRCSSQSGHNTVSWYQQALGQGPQFIFQYYREEENGRGNFPPRFSGLQFPNYSSELNVNALELDDSALYLCASSLTDTQYFGPGTRLTVL.

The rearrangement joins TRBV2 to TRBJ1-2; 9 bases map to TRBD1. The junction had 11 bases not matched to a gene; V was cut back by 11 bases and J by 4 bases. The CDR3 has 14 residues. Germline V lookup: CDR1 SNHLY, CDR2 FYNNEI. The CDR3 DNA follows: TGTGCCTTTGGCCGGGACAGGGTCTTCTATGGCTACACCTTC. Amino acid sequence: CAFGRDRVFYGYTF.

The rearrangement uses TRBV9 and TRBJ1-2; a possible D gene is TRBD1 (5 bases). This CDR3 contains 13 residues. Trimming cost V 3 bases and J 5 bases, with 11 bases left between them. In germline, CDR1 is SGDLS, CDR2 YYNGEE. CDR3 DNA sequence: TGTGCCAGCAGCGAGACAGAAGGGTATGGCTACACCTTC. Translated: CASSETEGYGYTF.

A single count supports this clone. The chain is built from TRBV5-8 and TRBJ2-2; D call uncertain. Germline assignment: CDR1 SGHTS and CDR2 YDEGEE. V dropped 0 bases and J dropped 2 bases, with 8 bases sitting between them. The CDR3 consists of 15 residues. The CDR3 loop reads CASSLDIPNTGELFF. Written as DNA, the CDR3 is TGTGCCAGCAGCTTGGACATCCCCAACACCGGGGAGCTGTTTTTT.

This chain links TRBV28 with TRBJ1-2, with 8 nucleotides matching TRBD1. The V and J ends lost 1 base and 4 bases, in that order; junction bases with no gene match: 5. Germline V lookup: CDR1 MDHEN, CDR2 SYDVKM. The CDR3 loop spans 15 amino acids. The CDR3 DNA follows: TGTGCCAGCAGTTTATTCCCAGGGGGCTTCTATGGCTACACCTTC. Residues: CASSLFPGGFYGYTF.

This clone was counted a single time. The CDR3 sequence: CASSLGPQGRGSGELFF. In DNA, the CDR3 is TGTGCCAGCAGCTTAGGGCCACAGGGCCGGGGATCCGGGGAGCTGTTTTTT. This chain joins TRBV11-3 and TRBJ2-2, with D perhaps TRBD1 (6 bases). Germline values: CDR1 SGHNT, CDR2 YENEEA. This CDR3 is 17 amino acids long. Trimming pared 1 base from V and 6 bases from J, leaving 18 bases between.

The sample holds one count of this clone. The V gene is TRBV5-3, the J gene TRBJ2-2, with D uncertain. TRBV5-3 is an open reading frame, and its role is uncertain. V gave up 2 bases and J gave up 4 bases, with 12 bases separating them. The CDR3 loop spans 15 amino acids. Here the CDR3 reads CARSLLGGPTGELFF. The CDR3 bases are TGTGCCAGAAGCTTACTTGGCGGTCCCACCGGGGAGCTGTTTTTT.

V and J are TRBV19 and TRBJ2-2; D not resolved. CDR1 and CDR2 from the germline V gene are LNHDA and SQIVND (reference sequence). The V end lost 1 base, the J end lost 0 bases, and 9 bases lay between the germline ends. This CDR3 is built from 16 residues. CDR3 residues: CASSIVELSNTGELFF. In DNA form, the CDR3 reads TGTGCCAGTAGTATAGTTGAACTCTCGAACACCGGGGAGCTGTTTTTT.